Listed here are 3 T cell receptor beta chains from one sample, sequenced in a study of breast tumors, draining lymph nodes, adjacent tissues (dated by TCRdb to 2016 to 2017). The method behind the library was multiplex PCR. TCRdb lists the instrument as Illumina HiSeq 2000. The public reads were reprocessed in TCRdb via fastp at Q25 and MiXCR, keeping in-frame beta chains. Here each entry gathers all rows of one CDR3 protein and keeps the most common genes and DNA. Within this sample are about 19,000 distinct CDR3 sequences, with around two fifths of them counted one time only. The biggest ten clones account for 15% to 25% of the sample. Material for sequencing was breast tumor tissue. Source of these receptors: a female donor with breast cancer. Some clones in this sample may be carry-over from other donors' samples.

The table lists this clonotype with many counts. The chain couples TRBV3-1 to TRBJ2-1; tentatively, D is TRBD2 (6 bases). V lost 0 bases and J lost 4, with 13 bases in between. The CDR3 extends over 16 amino acids. Germline CDR1 is LGHDT and CDR2 is YNNKEL (reference sequence). CDR3 DNA sequence: TGTGCCAGCAGCCAAGATGGGGGGATCCAGTACAATGAGCAGTTCTTC. As protein: CASSQDGGIQYNEQFF.

This clonotype was counted ten times or more. The chain uses TRBV29-1 and TRBJ1-1, with D unclear. This CDR3 is built from 11 residues. The V gene's germline CDR1 is SQVTM and CDR2 ANQGSEA. V lost 5 bases and J lost 6, with 10 bases in between. The CDR3 DNA sequence: TGCAGCGTTCTGATGTTCGCTGAAGCTTTCTTT. Translation gives CSVLMFAEAFF.

This clonotype was counted a few times. This chain connects TRBV20-1 to TRBJ1-1; D is unclear. The V and J ends lost 2 bases and 0 bases respectively, with 4 bases between them. Germline values: CDR1 DFQATT, CDR2 SNEGSKA (reference sequence). There are 12 residues in the CDR3. CDR3 DNA: TGCAGTGCTAGAAGGATGAACACTGAAGCTTTCTTT. Its translation: CSARRMNTEAFF.